The 8 T cell receptor beta chains below were found in one sample sequenced in a study of cytomegalovirus exposure and HLA in healthy donors. Researchers ran the PCR with 60 Vbeta and 13 Jbeta primers. Sequencing used immunoSEQ multiplex PCR; TCRdb keeps in-frame clones, though not all of them. This listing includes about 200,000 clones. Sequences were obtained from PBMCs. The source of these receptors is a boy aged 5 to 17 in good health and CMV-seronegative.

This chain joins TRBV19 and TRBJ2-5; D may be TRBD1 (6 bases). Germline V gene lookup returns CDR1 LNHDA and CDR2 SQIVND (reference sequence). With 8 bases removed from V and 4 bases from J, the gap between germline ends came to 17 bases. The CDR3 runs 14 residues. CDR3 amino acids: CASSTGGAVETQYF. In DNA form, the CDR3 reads TGTGCCAGTTCGACAGGAGGAGCCGTAGAGACCCAGTACTTC. The variable domain in full, with the rest retrieved from reference TRBV19 and TRBJ2-5, is DGGITQSPKYLFRKEGQNVTLSCEQNLNHDAMYWYRQDPGQGLRLIYYSQIVNDFQKGDIAEGYSVSREKKESFPLTVTSAQKNPTAFYLCASSTGGAVETQYFGPGTRLLVL.

The chain uses TRBV15 and TRBJ2-1; D is ambiguous. Looked up from germline, CDR1 is LNHNV and CDR2 is YYDKDF (reference sequence). The CDR3 consists of 14 residues. Trimming shortened V by 3 bases and J by 0 bases, and 6 bases separated the two germline ends. This chain's CDR3 is CATSSLSSYNEQFF. DNA for the CDR3: TGTGCCACCAGCAGTCTGAGCTCCTACAATGAGCAGTTCTTC.

The V call is TRBV30, the J call TRBJ2-4, with 7 bases identical to TRBD2. Germline-derived CDR1 and CDR2 are GTSNPN and SVGIG (reference sequence). V trimming: 3 bases; J trimming: 8 bases; junction bases outside the gene matches: 16. The CDR3 runs 16 residues. In DNA form, the CDR3 reads TGTGCCTGGAGGCCTCGGACTAGAGGGTACACGGACATTCAGTACTTC. It is translated as CAWRPRTRGYTDIQYF. The full variable domain, with the rest looked up from reference TRBV30 and TRBJ2-4, is SQTIHQWPATLVQPVGSPLSLECTVEGTSNPNLYWYRQAAGRGLQLLFYSVGIGQISSEVPQNLSASRPQDRQFILSSKKLLLSDSGFYLCAWRPRTRGYTDIQYFGAGTRLSVL.

The rearrangement links TRBV13 to TRBJ1-1; D is ambiguous. This CDR3 is 11 amino acids long. Between the trimmed V and J ends, which lost 4 bases and 9 bases, there was a span of 9 bases. CDR1 is PRHDT and CDR2 is FYEKMQ in the germline V gene (reference sequence). The CDR3 spells CASSSGLKAFF. The DNA of the CDR3 is TGTGCCAGCAGCTCGGGTCTCAAAGCTTTCTTT. The full variable domain, completed using reference TRBV13 and TRBJ1-1, is AAGVIQSPRHLIKEKRETATLKCYPIPRHDTVYWYQQGPGQDPQFLISFYEKMQSDKGSIPDRFSAQQFSDYHSELNMSSLELGDSALYFCASSSGLKAFFGQGTRLTVV.

The chain employs TRBV7-8 and TRBJ2-7; 10 nucleotides align to TRBD2. This CDR3 is built from 16 residues. V was clipped by 5 bases and J by 4 bases; unmatched bases: 11. Germline assignment: CDR1 SGHVS and CDR2 FQNEAQ. This CDR3 reads CASSLGTQRGGYEQYF. The CDR3 region has the DNA TGTGCCAGCAGCCTCGGTACTCAGCGGGGGGGTTACGAGCAGTACTTC.

This chain uses TRBV29-1 with TRBJ2-5; 8 nucleotides align to TRBD1. The J call is doubtful: the DNA matches TRBJ2-7 better. CDR3 length: 14 residues. Germline-derived CDR1 and CDR2 are SQVTM and ANQGSEA. In nucleotides, the CDR3 is TGCAGCGTCGCGGACAGGGTAGGCTCCTACGAGCAGTACTTC. Encoded protein: CSVADRVGSYEQYF.

V and J are TRBV5-4 and TRBJ2-7; TRBD1 matches 8 bases. Looked up from germline, CDR1 is SGHNT and CDR2 is YYREEE (reference sequence). The CDR3 has 15 amino acids. The J segment lost 2 bases and the V segment lost 4 bases, leaving 8 bases of the junction unmatched. CDR3 in amino acids: CASSPGGPITYEQYF. For the CDR3, the DNA is TGTGCCAGCAGCCCAGGGGGCCCCATAACCTACGAGCAGTACTTC.

This rearrangement joins TRBV19 to TRBJ2-2; the D is unclear. V was trimmed by 2 bases and J by 8 bases, leaving 12 bases between them. Looked up from germline, CDR1 is LNHDA and CDR2 is SQIVND (reference sequence). The CDR3 is 14 amino acids. CDR3: CASSISQIVGELFF. The CDR3 region has the DNA TGTGCCAGTAGTATAAGCCAAATAGTAGGGGAGCTGTTTTTT. The variable domain in full, with the rest retrieved from reference TRBV19 and TRBJ2-2, is DGGITQSPKYLFRKEGQNVTLSCEQNLNHDAMYWYRQDPGQGLRLIYYSQIVNDFQKGDIAEGYSVSREKKESFPLTVTSAQKNPTAFYLCASSISQIVGELFFGEGSRLTVL.